The present entry profiles one T cell receptor (beta chain) with its context. The target of this receptor is not known. No base quality information exists; no much larger clone differs at one position. This specimen comes from a study of early T cells in non-severe SARS-CoV-2 infection (TCRdb year 2021). About the study as a whole: Because TCR sequencing was done on bulk RNA from unsorted whole blood, the alpha and beta chains could not be paired.

Results and caveats for the whole study, not just this receptor: VDJdb matching was skewed toward anti-spike CD8 responses and likely underestimated virus-specific expansions by missing private and CD4 specificities.

The method was 5' RACE. Sequencing was carried out with a NextSeq 500. In the TCR library protocol, unique molecular identifiers were attached to individual cDNA molecules to correct for PCR bias and sequencing error. TCR alpha and beta chains were both sequenced, and the abundances of alpha and beta sequences in each sample were closely correlated with each other. Processing in the source paper ran as follows. V gene, J gene and CDR3 annotation of TCR sequences was performed with Decombinator V4. TCRs were defined as expanded if a significant change between any two time points was detected under a Poisson model with p below 0.0001. TCR abundances were normalised to the total number of TCRs sequenced per sample and were expressed as counts per million. A search of VDJdb, accessed on 1 November 2021, was run for TCRs annotated to CMV, EBV and SARS-CoV-2, with TCRs annotated for multiple antigens excluded. TCRdb's own reprocessing of the public reads used fastp at Q25 and MiXCR and kept productive beta chains. Identical CDR3 protein sequences are pooled into one entry, listed with their most common genes and DNA. The V and J calls here are based on TCRdb, not the publication. For this sample there are tens of thousands of distinct CDR3 sequences; roughly 2.8% appear just once. The top ten clones comprise 0.6% to 0.75% of the sample.

Set within a cohort of healthcare workers in London, UK, this nested case-control study involved weekly PCR testing of nasopharyngeal swabs along with blood sampling. Healthcare workers were enrolled in the week of the UK lockdown, from 23 to 31 March 2020, and were followed every week for up to roughly 15 weeks. This clonotype originated in an adult who was a healthcare worker with PCR-confirmed SARS-CoV-2 infection or an uninfected control (not recorded which). The sample taken for sequencing was whole blood.

The CDR3 sequence is CAGGKAAAVSPLHF. The bases are TGTGCCGGGGGAAAGGCAGCTGCAGTTTCACCCCTCCACTTT. The sequence links TRBV2 to TRBJ1-6; tentative D gene TRBD1, with 5 bases matching. V is clipped by 11 bases and J by 9 bases, and the sequence between their germline boundaries is 20 bases long. CDR3 length: 14 amino acids, cysteine to phenylalanine. Only the CDR3 DNA is retained, 42 bases long and in frame from the first base. Taken from the germline V gene, the CDR1 and CDR2 loops are SNHLY and FYNNEI.